Listed here are 30 T cell receptor beta chains from one sample, sequenced in a study of CD4 T cells in relation to SARS-CoV-2 and coronaviruses. TCRdb keeps only in-frame clones here, not all; method: immunoSEQ multiplex PCR. The sample lists approximately 70,000 clones; approximately 95% were seen once. Before the COVID-19 pandemic, during about 2011-2019, CD4+ T cells were taken from unexposed donors. The sequenced sample consisted of naive CD4+ T cells from PBMCs. Documented subset: naive CD4+ T cells isolated by negative enrichment. These receptors all stem from a human donor in good health.

The J gene is TRBJ1-1, the V gene TRBV6-5, with D perhaps TRBD1 (5 bases). Germline lookup yields CDR1 MNHEY and CDR2 SVGAGI. Between the trimmed V and J ends, which lost 6 bases and 0 bases, there was a span of 8 bases. The CDR3 runs to 13 residues. CDR3 sequence reads: CASRRGVNTEAFF. Written as DNA, the CDR3 is TGTGCCAGCAGGAGGGGCGTGAACACTGAAGCTTTCTTT.

The gene calls are TRBV7-3 and TRBJ2-1; D is unresolved. Germline CDR1 SGHTA, CDR2 FQGTGA. V lost 2 bases to trimming and J lost 3 bases, with 5 bases between them. The CDR3 runs to 13 residues. The CDR3 coding sequence is TGTGCCAGCAGCTTATCTAACTACAATGAGCAGTTCTTC. Translating gives CASSLSNYNEQFF.

The V and J genes are TRBV5-1 and TRBJ1-5, with D perhaps matching TRBD1 (6 bases). Germline lookup yields CDR1 SGHRS and CDR2 YFSETQ. The V end lost 0 bases, the J end lost 3 bases, and 7 bases lay between the germline ends. CDR3 size: 14 residues. CDR3 nucleotide sequence: TGCGCCAGCAGCTTGGAGGGGGTCAATCAGCCCCAGCATTTT. Translation: CASSLEGVNQPQHF.

The rearrangement joins TRBV6-5 to TRBJ2-2, with D unresolved. The germline V gene has CDR1 MNHEY and CDR2 SVGAGI. Trimming removed 11 bases from V and 5 bases from J, with 12 bases in between. The CDR3 sequence is 12 residues long. CDR3 residues: CALGVGTGELFF. CDR3 nucleotides: TGTGCCCTCGGAGTTGGGACCGGGGAGCTGTTTTTT.

V and J are TRBV7-9 and TRBJ2-7; D may correspond to TRBD1 or TRBD2 (5 bases each). The CDR3 extends over 14 amino acids. Trimming stripped 5 bases from V and 7 bases from J, with 18 bases between. The V gene's germline CDR1 is SEHNR and CDR2 FQNEAQ (reference sequence). The CDR3 region has the DNA TGTGCCAGCAGCGGGGGACCCTCGTTCAGAGAGCAGTACTTC. Translated, it gives CASSGGPSFREQYF.

In its sample, this clone was seen once. The rearrangement uses TRBV3-1 (or the pseudogene TRBV3-2) and TRBJ1-4; maybe TRBD1 (6 bases). The CDR3 runs 13 residues. Trimming cost V 4 bases and J 11 bases, with 14 bases left between them. Looked up from germline, CDR1 is LGHDT and CDR2 is YNNKEL (reference sequence). The CDR3 sequence is CASSLGTSGKLFF. As DNA, the CDR3 is TGTGCCAGCAGCCTCGGGACATCGGGGAAACTGTTTTTT.

The rearrangement links TRBV9 to TRBJ1-1, with D perhaps matching TRBD1 (6 bases). Germline-derived CDR1 and CDR2 are SGDLS and YYNGEE. V lost 4 bases and J lost 5, with 18 bases in between. The CDR3 contains 15 residues. CDR3 residues: CASSFTPSGETEAFF. The CDR3 nucleotides are TGTGCCAGCAGCTTTACTCCGTCAGGGGAGACTGAAGCTTTCTTT. The entire variable domain, with the rest obtained from reference TRBV9 and TRBJ1-1, is as follows: DSGVTQTPKHLITATGQRVTLRCSPRSGDLSVYWYQQSLDQGLQFLIQYYNGEERAKGNILERFSAQQFPDLHSELNLSSLELGDSALYFCASSFTPSGETEAFFGQGTRLTVV.

CDR3 loop: CASSLQPSTAANYGYTF. The CDR3 coding sequence is TGCGCCAGCAGCTTGCAACCCTCCACCGCAGCTAACTATGGCTACACCTTC. The chain joins TRBV5-1 to TRBJ1-2; D not resolved. Trimming stripped 1 base from V and 0 bases from J, with 16 bases between. Germline loops: CDR1 SGHRS, CDR2 YFSETQ. This CDR3 contains 17 residues.

J is TRBJ2-2 and V is TRBV19; TRBD2 matches 15 bases. CDR3 length: 16 amino acids. The germline gives CDR1 LNHDA, CDR2 SQIVND (reference sequence). The J segment lost 6 bases and the V segment lost 6 bases, leaving 5 bases of the junction unmatched. CDR3 nucleotide sequence: TGTGCCAGTAGCCCGGGACTAGCGGGAGGCCCCGGGGAGCTGTTTTTT. Translating it yields CASSPGLAGGPGELFF.

The chain employs TRBV13 and TRBJ1-1; TRBD1 is a possible D gene (5 bases). The CDR3 covers 13 residues. V lost 8 bases to trimming and J lost 1 base, with 11 bases between them. Germline CDR1 PRHDT, CDR2 FYEKMQ (reference sequence). The CDR3 region is CASLRGRNTEAFF. DNA for the CDR3: TGTGCCAGCTTACGGGGGAGGAACACTGAAGCTTTCTTT.

This chain uses TRBV25-1 with TRBJ2-3; 8 bases fit TRBD2. V trimming: 2 bases; J trimming: 2 bases; junction bases outside the gene matches: 3. CDR1 MGHDK and CDR2 SYGVNS come from the germline V gene. The CDR3 is 15 amino acids. The CDR3 sequence is CASSEAGGTTDTQYF. As DNA, the CDR3 is TGTGCCAGCAGTGAAGCGGGGGGTACCACAGATACGCAGTATTTT. The entire variable domain, with the rest obtained from reference TRBV25-1 and TRBJ2-3, is as follows: EADIYQTPRYLVIGTGKKITLECSQTMGHDKMYWYQQDPGMELHLIHYSYGVNSTEKGDLSSESTVSRIRTEHFPLTLESARPSHTSQYLCASSEAGGTTDTQYFGPGTRLTVL.

This rearrangement joins TRBV6-5 to TRBJ2-2; D might be TRBD1 (5 bases). Trimming pared 3 bases from V and 2 bases from J, leaving 10 bases between. The CDR3 extends over 15 amino acids. Germline assignment: CDR1 MNHEY and CDR2 SVGAGI. The CDR3 loop is CASSYRGPNTGELFF. CDR3 nucleotide sequence: TGTGCCAGCAGTTATAGGGGCCCAAACACCGGGGAGCTGTTTTTT.

This chain links TRBV4-1 with TRBJ2-3; D might be TRBD1 (8 bases). Germline V gene lookup returns CDR1 MGHRA and CDR2 YSYEKL. V lost 10 bases and J lost 4, with 18 bases in between. This CDR3 has 14 amino acids. The CDR3 here is CATQGAGAPDTQYF. CDR3 nucleotide sequence: TGCGCCACCCAGGGGGCGGGAGCACCAGATACGCAGTATTTT.

The chain joins TRBV5-1 to TRBJ2-1; D possibly matches TRBD1 or TRBD2 (6 bases each). The CDR3 totals 17 residues. Looked up from germline, CDR1 is SGHRS and CDR2 is YFSETQ. Trimming removed 0 bases from V and 0 bases from J, with 13 bases in between. Written as DNA, the CDR3 is TGCGCCAGCAGCTTGGATGCGGGGACATACTCCTACAATGAGCAGTTCTTC. This translates into CASSLDAGTYSYNEQFF.

The rearrangement joins TRBV9 to TRBJ1-6, with TRBD1 matching over 8 bases. V lost 0 bases, J lost 10 bases, and 6 bases stayed unmatched. CDR3 length: 15 residues. Germline V lookup: CDR1 SGDLS, CDR2 YYNGEE. The CDR3 DNA sequence: TGTGCCAGCAGCGTAGAACAGGGGGGAGAATCACCCCTCCACTTT. Translating it yields CASSVEQGGESPLHF.

V usage is TRBV10-3 and J usage is TRBJ1-6; D gene unclear. The CDR3 spans 15 residues. Looked up from germline, CDR1 is ENHRY and CDR2 is SYGVKD. The ends were cut back, 0 bases at V and 10 bases at J, with 13 bases in the middle. CDR3 residues: CAISESLGSRSPLHF. The CDR3 DNA is TGTGCCATCAGTGAGTCGTTGGGCTCTCGGTCACCCCTCCACTTT.

V and J are TRBV29-1 and TRBJ2-1; 13 bases map to TRBD2. Germline V CDR1 and CDR2: SQVTM, ANQGSEA. CDR3 length: 13 amino acids. The junction had 5 bases not matched to a gene; V was cut back by 7 bases and J by 8 bases. The CDR3 is CSGTSGRVHEQFF. As DNA, the CDR3 is TGCAGCGGAACTAGCGGGAGGGTCCATGAGCAGTTCTTC.

There are a few counts of this clone. This sequence joins TRBV30 and TRBJ1-2; tentative D call: TRBD1 (6 bases). The CDR3 covers 13 residues. The germline V and J ends were trimmed by 3 bases and 3 bases, with 11 bases remaining between them. The V gene's germline CDR1 is GTSNPN and CDR2 SVGIG (reference sequence). The CDR3 DNA follows: TGTGCCTGGAGGGGGGGCAGAGACTATGGCTACACCTTC. It is translated as CAWRGGRDYGYTF.

The CDR3 DNA follows: TGTGCCAGCAGCTCACCAACCCGGGACAGATCCTACGAGCAGTACTTC. This codes for CASSSPTRDRSYEQYF. The chain is built from TRBV7-6 and TRBJ2-7; 7 bases map to TRBD1. Germline values: CDR1 SGHVS, CDR2 FNYEAQ. V shed 4 bases and J 1 base; nucleotides not matched to a gene: 10. The CDR3 runs 16 residues.

The rearrangement links TRBV28 to TRBJ2-3; D may be TRBD2 (7 bases). Trimming stripped 7 bases from V and 6 bases from J, with 26 bases between. The CDR3 spans 17 residues. Germline V gene lookup returns CDR1 MDHEN and CDR2 SYDVKM. The CDR3 DNA sequence: TGTGCCAGCAAACCGGGGGGCGGAGGTGGGGCCATTGATACGCAGTATTTT. Amino acids: CASKPGGGGGAIDTQYF.

This chain links TRBV7-7 with TRBJ2-5; 9 bases match TRBD1. The CDR3 contains 16 residues. Germline trimming cut 3 bases from V and 1 base from J; bases unmatched to any gene: 6. The V gene's germline CDR1 is SSHAT and CDR2 FNYEAQ (reference sequence). The CDR3 spells CASSLTGQGSQETQYF. DNA of the CDR3: TGTGCCAGCAGCTTGACGGGACAGGGTTCCCAAGAGACCCAGTACTTC.

V gene TRBV7-2 combines with J gene TRBJ1-6, with D perhaps matching TRBD1 (6 bases). Trimming pared 5 bases from V and 7 bases from J, leaving 15 bases between. Per germline, CDR1 SGHTA and CDR2 FQGNSA. The CDR3 is 15 amino acids. The CDR3 DNA is TGTGCCAGCAGCCATAGAGGGGGGGTCAATTCACCCCTCCACTTT. Its protein is CASSHRGGVNSPLHF.

This rearrangement joins TRBV7-2 to TRBJ2-7, with D possibly being TRBD2 (6 bases). This CDR3 comprises 17 residues. The germline gives CDR1 SGHTA, CDR2 FQGNSA. The V and J ends lost 0 bases and 0 bases respectively, with 15 bases between them. Here the CDR3 reads CASSLARRAGLSYEQYF. DNA of the CDR3: TGTGCCAGCAGCTTAGCGCGGAGGGCAGGGCTCTCCTACGAGCAGTACTTC.

The J gene is TRBJ2-5, the V gene TRBV7-2; 9 nucleotides line up with TRBD1. The germline V gene encodes CDR1 SGHTA and CDR2 FQGNSA. Trimming took 3 bases from V and 5 from J; bases not matched to a gene: 4. The CDR3 is 14 residues long. In DNA form, the CDR3 reads TGTGCCAGCAGCTTTGACAGGGGGAGTGAGACCCAGTACTTC. It yields the protein CASSFDRGSETQYF. The full variable domain, completed using reference TRBV7-2 and TRBJ2-5, is GAGVSQSPSNKVTEKGKDVELRCDPISGHTALYWYRQSLGQGLEFLIYFQGNSAPDKSGLPSDRFSAERTGGSVSTLTIQRTQQEDSAVYLCASSFDRGSETQYFGPGTRLLVL.

The DNA for the CDR3 is TGTGCCAGCAGCTTAGGGGGGACTCCAGAGCAGTTCTTC. It is translated as CASSLGGTPEQFF. The V call is TRBV7-8, the J call TRBJ2-1; TRBD2 might be the D (6 bases). V was shortened by 1 base and J by 10 bases, with 11 bases between the two germline ends. Germline lookup yields CDR1 SGHVS and CDR2 FQNEAQ. CDR3 length equals 13 residues.

The rearrangement joins TRBV7-3 to TRBJ1-3; no reliable D call. The CDR3 runs 14 residues. CDR1 and CDR2 (germline): SGHTA, FQGTGA. The ends were cut back, 3 bases at V and 0 bases at J, with 6 bases in the middle. CDR3 DNA: TGTGCCAGCAGCTTTTCGGGCTCTGGAAACACCATATATTTT. This encodes CASSFSGSGNTIYF.

This sequence joins TRBV9 and TRBJ2-7, with D tentatively TRBD1 (6 bases). V was shortened by 3 bases and J by 2 bases, with 9 bases between the two germline ends. The CDR3 runs 13 residues. Germline lookup yields CDR1 SGDLS and CDR2 YYNGEE. The CDR3 here is CASSEGQTYEQYF. In DNA, the CDR3 is TGTGCCAGCAGCGAGGGACAAACCTACGAGCAGTACTTC.

V usage is TRBV5-1 and J usage is TRBJ2-2; 14 bases line up with TRBD2. Germline lookup yields CDR1 SGHRS and CDR2 YFSETQ. After removal of 4 bases from V and 6 bases from J, the junction contained 2 bases not matched to a gene. This CDR3 spans 15 amino acids. The CDR3 sequence is CASSGTSGGPGELFF. The CDR3 nucleotides are TGCGCCAGCAGCGGGACTAGCGGGGGCCCCGGGGAGCTGTTTTTT.

As for this clone: An end of the junction differs from the germline gene, which may be a read error. The gene calls are TRBV11-1 and TRBJ1-4; a possible D gene is TRBD1 (5 bases). Germline CDR1 is SGHAT and CDR2 is FQDESV (reference sequence). The CDR3 is made up of 12 amino acids. Here the CDR3 DNA reads TGTGCCAGCAGCTTACCAACCGGGACTCCAATTTTT. The encoded protein is CASSLPTGTPIF. Together with reference TRBV11-1 and TRBJ1-4, the CDR3 gives the full variable domain: EAEVAQSPRYKITEKSQAVAFWCDPISGHATLYWYRQILGQGPELLVQFQDESVVDDSQLPKDRFSAERLKGVDSTLKIQPAELGDSAMYLCASSLPTGTPIFGSGTQLSVL.

The chain employs TRBV19 and TRBJ1-5; no clear D gene. The V end lost 2 bases, the J end lost 7 bases, and 9 bases lay between the germline ends. The CDR3 runs to 13 residues. CDR1 is LNHDA and CDR2 is SQIVND in the germline V gene (reference sequence). For the CDR3, the DNA is TGTGCCAGTAGTATACCCGGAGGACAGCCCCAGCATTTT. This gives the protein CASSIPGGQPQHF.